One and the same sample provided the 4 T cell receptor beta chains below, sequenced in a study of T cell responses to AZD1222 COVID-19 vaccine. Some clones are missing from TCRdb's copy, which holds only in-frame ones; the method was immunoSEQ multiplex PCR. Of 30,000 to 35,000 clones in the sample, 86% were seen once. Here the sequenced sample was peripheral blood, taken on day 0 of AZD1222 vaccination. Receptor source: an adult in good health.

The chain has TRBV29-1 and TRBJ1-5, with 8 bases matching TRBD1. V shed 5 bases, J shed 7 bases, and the junction held 13 bases outside the gene matches. This CDR3 comprises 15 residues. The germline V gene has CDR1 SQVTM and CDR2 ANQGSEA. CDR3: CSVTTGQGGGQPQHF. CDR3 DNA: TGCAGCGTTACGACCGGACAGGGAGGGGGCCAGCCCCAGCATTTT. The variable domain in full, completed from reference TRBV29-1 and TRBJ1-5, reads SAVISQKPSRDICQRGTSLTIQCQVDSQVTMMFWYRQQPGQSLTLIATANQGSEATYESGFVIDKFPISRPNLTFSTLTVSNMSPEDSSIYLCSVTTGQGGGQPQHFGDGTRLSIL.

The chain couples TRBV7-2 to TRBJ2-7; either TRBD1 or TRBD2 may supply D (5 bases each). V lost 1 base and J lost 0, with 10 bases in between. The CDR3 runs to 15 residues. CDR1 and CDR2 from the germline V gene are SGHTA and FQGNSA. The CDR3 protein is CASSLGGGGSYEQYF. In DNA, the CDR3 is TGTGCCAGCAGCTTAGGCGGTGGGGGCTCCTACGAGCAGTACTTC.

The V call is TRBV28, the J call TRBJ1-1, with D tentatively TRBD1 (6 bases). From germline, CDR1 is MDHEN and CDR2 SYDVKM. V lost 5 bases, J lost 3 bases, and 16 bases lay in between. CDR3 length: 15 amino acids. The CDR3 region is CASSPLDRVDTEAFF. Here the CDR3 DNA reads TGTGCCAGCAGTCCTCTGGACAGAGTGGACACTGAAGCTTTCTTT.

This clone has a single count. Other DNA sequences from this sample encode an identical CDR3 as well. This chain joins TRBV4-2 and TRBJ2-1, with 7 bases that match TRBD1. Germline V gene data show CDR1 as LGHNA and CDR2 as YNFKEQ. Unmatched junction bases numbered 3, after V lost 2 bases and J lost 5 bases. The length of the CDR3 is 14 residues. The CDR3 nucleotides are TGTGCCAGCAGCCAACCTCAGGGGGACAATGAGCAGTTCTTC. As protein: CASSQPQGDNEQFF.